The 8 T cell receptor beta chains in this list originate from one sample, sequenced in a study of cytomegalovirus exposure and HLA in healthy donors. The PCR made use of 60 Vbeta and 13 Jbeta primers. The repertoire was sequenced with immunoSEQ multiplex PCR; TCRdb's copy has only in-frame clones and lacks some. The sample yields 190,000 or so clones, about four fifths seen once. Sequencing used PBMCs. The receptors stem from a man between 45 and 60 years old in good health and CMV-seronegative.

The chain employs TRBV30 and TRBJ1-2; D unresolved. Per germline, CDR1 GTSNPN and CDR2 SVGIG (reference sequence). With 3 bases removed from V and 4 bases from J, the gap between germline ends came to 18 bases. This CDR3 has 15 amino acids. The CDR3, as DNA: TGTGCCTGGAGGCCGAATACCACCCCTACCTATGGCTACACCTTC. Translated: CAWRPNTTPTYGYTF.

This sequence joins TRBV19 and TRBJ2-1; 9 bases are shared with TRBD2. The V gene's germline CDR1 is LNHDA and CDR2 SQIVND (reference sequence). With 4 bases clipped from V and 5 bases from J, the junction kept 12 bases outside the gene matches. The CDR3 length is 17 residues. Here the CDR3 DNA reads TGTGCCAGTAGTAAGGCGGCTAGCGGGAAAATCAACAATGAGCAGTTCTTC. Translating it yields CASSKAASGKINNEQFF.

The rearrangement joins TRBV6-1 to TRBJ1-5; unclear D gene. The CDR3 consists of 16 residues. Germline values: CDR1 MNHNS, CDR2 SASEGT. V was clipped by 4 bases and J by 2 bases, with 15 bases between them. The CDR3 DNA reads TGTGCCAGCAGTGCCCAACCGGGGTATCGCAATCAGCCCCAGCATTTT. Translation: CASSAQPGYRNQPQHF.

The J gene is TRBJ1-1, the V gene TRBV11-3, with 8 bases identical to TRBD1. CDR1 is SGHNT, CDR2 YENEEA, per germline. CDR3 length equals 12 residues. Trimming at V came to 5 bases and at J to 12 bases, leaving 8 bases not matched to a gene. The CDR3 DNA reads as TGTGCCAGCAGCAGGTCCCAGGGGGCAACTTTCTTT. This sequence encodes CASSRSQGATFF.

The genes are TRBV7-9 and TRBJ2-5; 7 bases align to TRBD1. The CDR3 contains 13 residues. The junction had 5 bases not matched to a gene; V was cut back by 5 bases and J by 5 bases. CDR1 is SEHNR, CDR2 FQNEAQ, per germline (reference sequence). CDR3 DNA sequence: TGTGCCAGCAGCAAAACAGGGGTGGAGACCCAGTACTTC. It is translated as CASSKTGVETQYF.

V gene TRBV25-1 combines with J gene TRBJ2-7, with TRBD1 identical over 7 bases. The CDR3 covers 15 residues. Trimming removed 4 bases from V and 2 bases from J; junction bases left unmatched: 8. Germline CDR1 and CDR2: MGHDK and SYGVNS. The CDR3 bases are TGTGCCAGCAGTGGGACAGGAGGCTCAACCTACGAGCAGTACTTC. Translated, it gives CASSGTGGSTYEQYF.

The chain links TRBV4-2 to TRBJ2-5, with TRBD2 matching 7 bases. Germline assignment: CDR1 LGHNA and CDR2 YNFKEQ. V lost 1 base and J lost 4; bases outside the gene matches: 15. The CDR3 has 18 amino acids. CDR3 sequence reads: CASSQGSVPGGAVETQYF. In nucleotides, the CDR3 is TGTGCCAGCAGCCAAGGGTCGGTTCCGGGGGGTGCGGTAGAGACCCAGTACTTC.

The DNA of the CDR3 is TGCGCCAGCAGTAGGGCAGGGGCGAACACTGAAGCTTTCTTT. Its translation is CASSRAGANTEAFF. This chain connects TRBV5-1 to TRBJ1-1, with a tentative D call TRBD1 (6 bases). Germline-derived CDR1 and CDR2 are SGHRS and YFSETQ. The V end was cut by 5 bases, the J end by 1 base, with 12 bases between. The CDR3 length is 14 residues.